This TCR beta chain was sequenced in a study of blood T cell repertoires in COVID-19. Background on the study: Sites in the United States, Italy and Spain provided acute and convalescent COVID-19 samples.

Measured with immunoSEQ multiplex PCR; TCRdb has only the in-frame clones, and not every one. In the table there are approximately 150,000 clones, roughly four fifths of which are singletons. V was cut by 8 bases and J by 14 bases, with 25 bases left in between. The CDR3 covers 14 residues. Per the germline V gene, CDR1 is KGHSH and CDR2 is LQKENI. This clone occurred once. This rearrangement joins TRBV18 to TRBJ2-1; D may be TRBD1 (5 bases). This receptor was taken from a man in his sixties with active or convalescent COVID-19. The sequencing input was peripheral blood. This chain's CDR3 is CASSKADRPPQEFF. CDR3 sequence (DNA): TGTGCCAGCAGCAAGGCTGACCGACCCCCACAGGAGTTCTTC.